A selection of T cell receptor beta chains follows, all from one sample in a study of vaccination effects on CD4 cells after COVID-19. For these receptors, no antigen is known. Clones were read by immunoSEQ multiplex PCR, and TCRdb kept only the in-frame ones, dropping some. The sample has under 75,000 clones; over 70% are singletons. The source was CD4+ T cells from PBMCs cultured with SARS-CoV-2 spike peptides, collected before COVID-19 vaccination. These receptor sequences come from a human donor who received a COVID-19 vaccine. Each CDR3 is given with its conserved first and last residue. D genes are given only for firm matches. Clone size is stated in some rows and not others, as once, few, many or a class when expanded.

j_gene: TRBJ2-1
v_gene: TRBV11-3
abundance: -
d_gene: -
CDR3aa: CASSLQGSNNEQFF
CDR3nt: TGTGCCAGCAGCTTACAGGGATCAAACAATGAGCAGTTCTTC

j_gene: TRBJ1-1
v_gene: TRBV18
abundance: -
d_gene: TRBD1
CDR3aa: CASSPPGRGPTEAFF
CDR3nt: TGTGCCAGCTCACCACCGGGCAGGGGGCCAACTGAAGCTTTCTTT

j_gene: TRBJ1-4
v_gene: TRBV5-1
abundance: few
d_gene: -
CDR3aa: CASSLGGRANEKLFF
CDR3nt: TGCGCCAGCAGCTTGGGGGGCAGGGCTAACGAAAAACTGTTTTTT

j_gene: TRBJ2-5
v_gene: TRBV5-6
abundance: once
d_gene: TRBD1
CDR3aa: CASSLSKTGQETQYF
CDR3nt: TGTGCCAGCAGCTTGTCTAAGACAGGGCAAGAGACCCAGTACTTC

j_gene: TRBJ2-5
v_gene: TRBV5-5
abundance: -
d_gene: -
CDR3aa: CASSRGSPDQETQYF
CDR3nt: TGTGCCAGCAGTCGTGGGTCCCCGGACCAAGAGACCCAGTACTTC

j_gene: TRBJ1-4
v_gene: TRBV5-1
abundance: -
d_gene: -
CDR3aa: CASSLGQRNEKLFF
CDR3nt: TGCGCCAGCAGCTTGGGTCAGCGTAATGAAAAACTGTTTTTT

j_gene: TRBJ1-1
v_gene: TRBV5-8
abundance: once
d_gene: -
CDR3aa: CASPVLGRHGNKHTEAFF
CDR3nt: TGTGCCAGCCCTGTTCTTGGCCGTCACGGAAACAAGCACACTGAAGCTTTCTTT

j_gene: TRBJ2-3
v_gene: TRBV9
abundance: -
d_gene: TRBD2
CDR3aa: CASSSPLAGASDTQYF
CDR3nt: TGTGCCAGCAGCTCCCCGCTAGCGGGGGCTTCGGATACGCAGTATTTT

j_gene: TRBJ2-2
v_gene: TRBV5-1
abundance: -
d_gene: -
CDR3aa: CASSLDTGWSNTGELFF
CDR3nt: TGCGCCAGCAGCTTGGACACGGGGTGGTCGAACACCGGGGAGCTGTTTTTT

j_gene: TRBJ2-1
v_gene: TRBV2
abundance: -
d_gene: TRBD2
CDR3aa: CASSVSLAGGSEQFF
CDR3nt: TGTGCCAGCAGTGTCTCGCTAGCGGGGGGTAGTGAGCAGTTCTTC

j_gene: TRBJ1-4
v_gene: TRBV5-8
abundance: -
d_gene: -
CDR3aa: CASSFGGTHNEKLFF
CDR3nt: TGTGCCAGCAGCTTTGGTGGGACCCATAATGAAAAACTGTTTTTT

j_gene: TRBJ2-2
v_gene: TRBV28
abundance: -
d_gene: TRBD1
CDR3aa: CASGDQGARTYTGELFF
CDR3nt: TGTGCCAGCGGAGACCAGGGGGCGCGAACTTACACCGGGGAGCTGTTTTTT

j_gene: TRBJ2-2
v_gene: TRBV5-4
abundance: -
d_gene: -
CDR3aa: CASSSAGGTGELFF
CDR3nt: TGTGCCAGCAGCTCAGCCGGGGGCACCGGGGAGCTGTTTTTT

j_gene: TRBJ1-4
v_gene: TRBV21-1
abundance: -
d_gene: -
CDR3aa: CASSKRHGDRFF
CDR3nt: TGTGCCAGCAGCAAACGGCACGGAGACAGGTTTTTT

j_gene: TRBJ2-5
v_gene: TRBV19
abundance: -
d_gene: -
CDR3aa: CASSQTDQETQYF
CDR3nt: TGTGCCAGTAGTCAGACAGACCAAGAGACCCAGTACTTC

j_gene: TRBJ2-5
v_gene: TRBV6-2/TRBV6-3
abundance: -
d_gene: TRBD2
CDR3aa: CASSYPQRGGRRETQYF
CDR3nt: TGTGCCAGCAGTTACCCCCAGCGGGGGGGCCGGCGGGAGACCCAGTACTTC

j_gene: TRBJ1-1
v_gene: TRBV27
abundance: -
d_gene: -
CDR3aa: CASSGVYTEAFF
CDR3nt: TGTGCCAGCAGTGGGGTTTACACTGAAGCTTTCTTT

j_gene: TRBJ2-5
v_gene: TRBV6-6
abundance: -
d_gene: -
CDR3aa: CASSNTDLARPGTQYF
CDR3nt: TGTGCCAGCAGTAACACTGACTTGGCCAGGCCAGGGACCCAGTACTTC

j_gene: TRBJ2-3
v_gene: TRBV4-1
abundance: -
d_gene: TRBD1
CDR3aa: CASSQDMTGTTRDTQYF
CDR3nt: TGCGCCAGCAGCCAAGACATGACAGGGACGACCCGGGATACGCAGTATTTT

j_gene: TRBJ1-2
v_gene: TRBV6-6
abundance: -
d_gene: -
CDR3aa: CASTHGKVGYTF
CDR3nt: TGTGCCAGCACCCACGGCAAAGTTGGCTACACCTTC

j_gene: TRBJ1-2
v_gene: TRBV6-2/TRBV6-3
abundance: -
d_gene: -
CDR3aa: CASSVGSRGRGYTF
CDR3nt: TGTGCCAGCAGCGTCGGTAGCCGGGGTCGCGGCTACACCTTC

j_gene: TRBJ2-1
v_gene: TRBV5-1
abundance: -
d_gene: -
CDR3aa: CASSRTAVSSYNEQFF
CDR3nt: TGCGCCAGCAGCCGGACAGCCGTGAGCTCCTACAATGAGCAGTTCTTC

j_gene: TRBJ1-3
v_gene: TRBV18
abundance: -
d_gene: -
CDR3aa: CASSPTLAGNTIYF
CDR3nt: TGTGCCAGCTCACCGACGCTTGCTGGAAACACCATATATTTT

j_gene: TRBJ2-5
v_gene: TRBV4-1
abundance: -
d_gene: -
CDR3aa: CASSQDRGGGRETQYF
CDR3nt: TGCGCCAGCAGCCAAGATAGAGGGGGGGGGCGAGAGACCCAGTACTTC

j_gene: TRBJ2-1
v_gene: TRBV4-2
abundance: -
d_gene: TRBD2
CDR3aa: CASSAPGSGGGFEQFF
CDR3nt: TGTGCCAGCAGCGCCCCGGGGAGCGGGGGAGGATTTGAGCAGTTCTTC

j_gene: TRBJ1-1
v_gene: TRBV9
abundance: -
d_gene: TRBD1
CDR3aa: CASSGNRKTGGHTEAFF
CDR3nt: TGTGCCAGCAGCGGGAACAGAAAAACAGGGGGCCACACTGAAGCTTTCTTT

j_gene: TRBJ1-1
v_gene: TRBV4-1
abundance: -
d_gene: -
CDR3aa: CASSPLWGGDTEAFF
CDR3nt: TGCGCCAGCAGCCCTCTGTGGGGGGGGGACACTGAAGCTTTCTTT

j_gene: TRBJ1-5
v_gene: TRBV6-2/TRBV6-3
abundance: few
d_gene: TRBD1
CDR3aa: CASSLDRIGNQPQHF
CDR3nt: TGTGCCAGCAGCCTGGACAGGATAGGCAATCAGCCCCAGCATTTT

j_gene: TRBJ2-1
v_gene: TRBV28
abundance: once
d_gene: -
CDR3aa: CATSLEYNEQFF
CDR3nt: TGTGCCACGTCGTTAGAATACAATGAGCAGTTCTTC

j_gene: TRBJ1-1
v_gene: TRBV19
abundance: few
d_gene: -
CDR3aa: CASSEQGFTEAFF
CDR3nt: TGTGCCAGTAGCGAGCAGGGTTTTACTGAAGCTTTCTTT

j_gene: TRBJ2-1
v_gene: TRBV5-1
abundance: -
d_gene: -
CDR3aa: CASSLGGPNEQFF
CDR3nt: TGCGCCAGCAGCCTCGGGGGGCCCAATGAGCAGTTCTTC

j_gene: TRBJ1-5
v_gene: TRBV19
abundance: -
d_gene: -
CDR3aa: CASRMSGSNQPQHF
CDR3nt: TGTGCCAGCAGAATGTCGGGTAGCAATCAGCCCCAGCATTTT

j_gene: TRBJ2-5
v_gene: TRBV29-1
abundance: -
d_gene: -
CDR3aa: CSVREYQETQYF
CDR3nt: TGCAGCGTGAGGGAGTACCAAGAGACCCAGTACTTC

j_gene: TRBJ2-1
v_gene: TRBV5-1
abundance: -
d_gene: TRBD2
CDR3aa: CASRTTSGGTYNEQFF
CDR3nt: TGCGCCAGCCGGACCACTAGCGGGGGGACCTACAATGAGCAGTTCTTC

j_gene: TRBJ1-4
v_gene: TRBV4-3
abundance: -
d_gene: -
CDR3aa: CASSQGLSTNPRHEKLFF
CDR3nt: TGCGCCAGCAGCCAGGGATTATCTACTAACCCACGGCATGAAAAACTGTTTTTT

j_gene: TRBJ2-5
v_gene: TRBV2
abundance: -
d_gene: TRBD2
CDR3aa: CASSAQQASGETQYF
CDR3nt: TGTGCCAGCAGCGCCCAGCAGGCTAGCGGGGAGACCCAGTACTTC